Below are 30 T cell receptor beta chains sequenced from a single sample in a study of shared clonotypes between healthy human individuals. CD45RO negativity and positive selection for CCR7 defined naive CD8 cells, a population that excluded terminally differentiated effector memory CD45RA+ cells. The data were produced by immunoSEQ multiplex PCR, yet TCRdb's version contains in-frame clones alone and is incomplete. The data contain a few million clones, roughly 93% of them singletons. The sample was naive CD8+ T cells from PBMCs. All receptors come from a man younger than 35 in good health. Some clones in this sample may be carry-over from other donors' samples.

The rearrangement links TRBV27 to TRBJ2-2; D is unclear. V was clipped by 3 bases and J by 0 bases, with 2 bases between them. Germline V gives CDR1 MNHEY, CDR2 SMNVEV (reference sequence). The CDR3 consists of 13 residues. The CDR3 spells CASSFANTGELFF. The CDR3 bases are TGTGCCAGCAGTTTCGCGAACACCGGGGAGCTGTTTTTT.

The CDR3 nucleotides are TGTGCCAACCGCCCGGGGGTGCACGCAACTAATGAAAAACTGTTTTTT. Residues: CANRPGVHATNEKLFF. The V and J genes are TRBV28 and TRBJ1-4; D is possibly TRBD1 (5 bases). The germline V gene has CDR1 MDHEN and CDR2 SYDVKM. The CDR3 length is 16 residues. Trimming took off 10 bases at V and 0 bases at J, with 18 bases between the two ends.

The chain links TRBV27 to TRBJ1-1; D is ambiguous. The CDR3 has 13 amino acids. V dropped 7 bases and J dropped 1 base, with 10 bases sitting between them. The germline V gene encodes CDR1 MNHEY and CDR2 SMNVEV (reference sequence). The CDR3 DNA is TGTGCCAGCAACTTCCTCAGGAACACTGAAGCTTTCTTT. Translating it yields CASNFLRNTEAFF.

A note on this clone: Other DNA sequences from this sample encode an identical CDR3 as well. This rearrangement joins TRBV29-1 to TRBJ2-2, with D perhaps being TRBD1 or TRBD2 (5 bases each). The germline gives CDR1 SQVTM, CDR2 ANQGSEA. V dropped 4 bases and J dropped 4 bases, with 10 bases sitting between them. The CDR3 is 13 amino acids. This chain's CDR3 is CSVVGAGTGELFF. The DNA for the CDR3 is TGCAGCGTTGTCGGGGCGGGCACCGGGGAGCTGTTTTTT.

This rearrangement joins TRBV11-2 to TRBJ2-7; D unresolved. The germline V and J ends were trimmed by 1 base and 6 bases, with 10 bases remaining between them. Germline V CDR1 and CDR2: SGHAT, FQNNGV. This CDR3 comprises 13 residues. As DNA, the CDR3 is TGTGCCAGCAGCTTAGGTTCTAGTCTCGAGCAGTACTTC. Translating gives CASSLGSSLEQYF.

This chain joins TRBV4-1 and TRBJ1-4; D gene unclear. Germline V gene sequence: CDR1 MGHRA, CDR2 YSYEKL. The CDR3 spans 16 residues. V lost 1 base and J lost 7, with 16 bases in between. CDR3 nucleotide sequence: TGCGCCAGCAGCCAAGGTCTTGGTTATGGTTCTGAAAAACTGTTTTTT. Translation: CASSQGLGYGSEKLFF.

CDR3 coding DNA: TGTGCCAGCAGTTCCAATCTAGCGGGAGGGCCGGATGAGCAGTTCTTC. Translation: CASSSNLAGGPDEQFF. The chain is built from TRBV28 and TRBJ2-1, with 12 bases fitting TRBD2. From germline, CDR1 is MDHEN and CDR2 SYDVKM. Trimming cost V 4 bases and J 8 bases; bases outside gene matches: 9. The CDR3 contains 16 residues.

The chain carries TRBV5-5 and TRBJ1-1; no reliable D call. Germline CDR1 reads SGHKS; CDR2 reads YYEKEE (reference sequence). The V and J ends lost 4 bases and 1 base respectively, with 8 bases between them. The CDR3 is 13 amino acids. The CDR3 protein is CASSRVKNTEAFF. The CDR3, as DNA: TGTGCCAGCAGCAGGGTCAAGAACACTGAAGCTTTCTTT.

As regards this clone: No DNA is shown, since the ends of the CDR3 on it are uncertain; the CDR3 is the one TCRdb lists. The V call is TRBV19, the J call TRBJ2-3; the D segment call TRBD2 is taken from the table without a DNA check. Germline V gene sequence: CDR1 LNHDA, CDR2 SQIVND (reference sequence). The CDR3 contains 15 residues when both ends are counted. The CDR3 here is CASTSGEGDTDTQYF.

This clone was counted once. This chain links TRBV5-1 with TRBJ2-1, with no clear D. CDR3 length equals 14 residues. CDR1 SGHRS and CDR2 YFSETQ come from the germline V gene. The V and J ends lost 5 bases and 4 bases respectively, with 13 bases between them. The CDR3 DNA is TGCGCCAGCAGTCCTGGCCTCCGGTACAATGAGCAGTTCTTC. Amino acid sequence: CASSPGLRYNEQFF.

This rearrangement joins TRBV6-1 to TRBJ2-1; D not resolved. The germline V gene has CDR1 MNHNS and CDR2 SASEGT. This CDR3 spans 15 amino acids. V lost 6 bases, J lost 1 base, and 13 bases lay in between. The CDR3 sequence: CASRSAWVSYNEQFF. In nucleotides, the CDR3 is TGTGCCAGCAGGTCGGCGTGGGTTTCCTACAATGAGCAGTTCTTC.

This chain links TRBV19 with TRBJ2-5; 7 positions agree with TRBD1. V shed 5 bases and J 2 bases; nucleotides not matched to a gene: 17. The length of the CDR3 is 18 residues. Germline loops: CDR1 LNHDA, CDR2 SQIVND (reference sequence). The CDR3 DNA sequence: TGTGCCAGTAGTCCTCGCCTTTGGACAGGTAACCCGCAAGAGACCCAGTACTTC. Residues: CASSPRLWTGNPQETQYF.

This CDR3 is CASSLGQGRRDTYEQYF. The DNA for the CDR3 is TGTGCCAGCAGCTTAGGCCAAGGCAGGCGGGACACCTACGAGCAGTACTTC. This chain connects TRBV13 to TRBJ2-7; the D gene could be TRBD1 or TRBD2 (6 bases each). Trimming stripped 0 bases from V and 2 bases from J, with 17 bases between. Germline V gene sequence: CDR1 PRHDT, CDR2 FYEKMQ (reference sequence). The CDR3 has 17 amino acids.

The rearrangement links TRBV27 to TRBJ2-7; unclear D gene. Germline V gene data show CDR1 as MNHEY and CDR2 as SMNVEV (reference sequence). The CDR3 runs 16 residues. The V end was cut by 6 bases, the J end by 3 bases, with 21 bases between. The CDR3 nucleotides read TGTGCCAGCAGGCCAGAGGACGGGTTTTCCTTCTACGAGCAGTACTTC. Translating it yields CASRPEDGFSFYEQYF.

As regards this clone: The same CDR3 also results from other DNA sequences found in this sample. The chain couples TRBV9 to TRBJ1-1; 8 nucleotides align to TRBD1. The CDR3 length is 14 residues. CDR1 and CDR2 from the germline V gene are SGDLS and YYNGEE. The junction had 1 base not matched to a gene; V was cut back by 3 bases and J by 0 bases. CDR3 residues: CASSGQGMNTEAFF. CDR3 nucleotide sequence: TGTGCCAGCAGCGGACAGGGGATGAACACTGAAGCTTTCTTT.

This rearrangement joins TRBV7-9 to TRBJ2-7, with no clear D. The CDR3 runs 15 residues. In germline, CDR1 is SEHNR, CDR2 FQNEAQ (reference sequence). Trimming pared 5 bases from V and 0 bases from J, leaving 14 bases between. The CDR3 loop is CASSAIGRPSYEQYF. The CDR3 DNA follows: TGTGCCAGCAGCGCTATAGGTCGCCCCTCCTACGAGCAGTACTTC.

This clone showed up just once. The chain uses TRBV28 and TRBJ2-3, with 14 nucleotides matching TRBD2. Germline values: CDR1 MDHEN, CDR2 SYDVKM. The CDR3 length is 18 residues. V dropped 6 bases and J dropped 2; count of bases not matched to a gene: 10. The CDR3 protein is CASRHLGLAGGYTDTQYF. In DNA, the CDR3 is TGTGCCAGCAGACACCTAGGACTAGCGGGAGGTTACACAGATACGCAGTATTTT.

The chain carries TRBV5-1 and TRBJ2-7; 10 bases fit TRBD1. This CDR3 is 17 amino acids long. The V segment lost 4 bases and the J segment 0 bases; nucleotides outside the gene matches: 10. Germline-derived CDR1 and CDR2 are SGHRS and YFSETQ. The CDR3 DNA is TGCGCCAGCAGCCTGCCCCCGACAGGGGGCCTCTCCTACGAGCAGTACTTC. Its protein product is CASSLPPTGGLSYEQYF. Filled out from reference TRBV5-1 and TRBJ2-7, the complete variable domain reads KAGVTQTPRYLIKTRGQQVTLSCSPISGHRSVSWYQQTPGQGLQFLFEYFSETQRNKGNFPGRFSGRQFSNSRSEMNVSTLELGDSALYLCASSLPPTGGLSYEQYFGPGTRLTVT.

CDR3 in amino acids: CASSFRGSTEAFF. CDR3 bases: TGTGCCAGCAGTTTCAGGGGTTCCACTGAAGCTTTCTTT. The V and J genes are TRBV6-5 and TRBJ1-1; maybe TRBD1 (6 bases). V was cut by 4 bases and J by 4 bases, with 10 bases left in between. The length of the CDR3 is 13 residues. CDR1 is MNHEY and CDR2 is SVGAGI in the germline V gene.

This chain uses TRBV27 with TRBJ2-3; D may be TRBD2 (5 bases). The CDR3 is made up of 16 amino acids. Trimming removed 1 base from V and 0 bases from J, with 11 bases in between. Germline V gene data show CDR1 as MNHEY and CDR2 as SMNVEV (reference sequence). CDR3 coding DNA: TGTGCCAGCAGTTTATACAGCGGACCTAGCACAGATACGCAGTATTTT. As protein: CASSLYSGPSTDTQYF.

The J gene is TRBJ2-2, the V gene TRBV7-8; 8 nucleotides agree with TRBD2. The CDR3 covers 18 residues. V shed 7 bases and J 4 bases; nucleotides not matched to a gene: 17. Germline-derived CDR1 and CDR2 are SGHVS and FQNEAQ. The CDR3 sequence is CASIHEPPRGRTTGELFF. Here the CDR3 DNA reads TGTGCCAGCATCCACGAACCCCCCCGCGGGAGGACCACCGGGGAGCTGTTTTTT.

V usage is TRBV5-1 and J usage is TRBJ2-5; maybe TRBD1 (5 bases). The V gene lost 4 bases and the J gene lost 5 bases, with 18 bases spanning the gap. The CDR3 contains 15 residues. The germline CDR1 and CDR2 sequences are SGHRS and YFSETQ. The CDR3 loop reads CASSTYGQGGETQYF. CDR3 sequence (DNA): TGCGCCAGCAGCACTTACGGACAAGGTGGTGAGACCCAGTACTTC.

This chain joins TRBV11-3 and TRBJ2-1; D ambiguous. Trimming stripped 3 bases from V and 5 bases from J, with 5 bases between. Germline V gene lookup returns CDR1 SGHNT and CDR2 YENEEA. This CDR3 contains 12 residues. The CDR3 sequence is CASSLGNNEQFF. The CDR3 nucleotides are TGTGCCAGCAGCTTGGGAAACAATGAGCAGTTCTTC.

The V and J genes are TRBV5-5 and TRBJ1-5; TRBD1 is a possible D gene (6 bases). This CDR3 is 13 amino acids long. V shed 4 bases and J shed 6 bases, with 11 bases lying between them. Germline assignment: CDR1 SGHKS and CDR2 YYEKEE (reference sequence). CDR3: CASSHSRGQPQHF. For the CDR3, the DNA is TGTGCCAGCAGCCATTCCAGGGGTCAGCCCCAGCATTTT.

The table lists this clone with a count of one. The rearrangement uses TRBV5-1 and TRBJ2-1; the match to TRBD2 covers 13 bases. This CDR3 has 16 residues. CDR1 and CDR2 (germline): SGHRS, YFSETQ. The V gene end was trimmed by 4 bases and the J gene end by 7 bases; junction bases not matched to a gene: 8. CDR3 protein: CASSRTLAGGPNEQFF. As DNA, the CDR3 is TGCGCCAGCAGCCGCACACTAGCGGGAGGGCCGAATGAGCAGTTCTTC.

The gene calls are TRBV11-2 and TRBJ2-2; D is uncertain. The CDR3 consists of 12 residues. Looked up from germline, CDR1 is SGHAT and CDR2 is FQNNGV. The V and J ends lost 4 bases and 5 bases respectively, with 5 bases between them. DNA for the CDR3: TGTGCCAGCAGCTCCCAAACCGGGGAGCTGTTTTTT. It translates to CASSSQTGELFF. The full variable domain, completed using reference TRBV11-2 and TRBJ2-2, is EAGVAQSPRYKIIEKRQSVAFWCNPISGHATLYWYQQILGQGPKLLIQFQNNGVVDDSQLPKDRFSAERLKGVDSTLKIQPAKLEDSAVYLCASSSQTGELFFGEGSRLTVL.

The chain recombines TRBV19 with TRBJ1-2; D unresolved. The ends were cut back, 10 bases at V and 5 bases at J, with 8 bases in the middle. Germline V CDR1 and CDR2: LNHDA, SQIVND (reference sequence). CDR3 length: 10 residues. The CDR3 DNA sequence: TGTGCCACCCAATATTATGGCTACACCTTC. Protein product: CATQYYGYTF.

The chain employs TRBV5-6 and TRBJ2-7, with D perhaps TRBD1 or TRBD2 (5 bases each). CDR1 is SGHDT, CDR2 YYEEEE, per germline. With 4 bases removed from V and 3 bases from J, the gap between germline ends came to 14 bases. This CDR3 is built from 14 residues. CDR3 coding DNA: TGTGCCAGCAGCCAAACCGGGACGTACTACGAGCAGTACTTC. It codes for CASSQTGTYYEQYF.

The chain joins TRBV7-9 to TRBJ2-5, with a weak D call TRBD1 (6 bases). The germline V and J ends were trimmed by 5 bases and 0 bases, with 13 bases remaining between them. The CDR3 runs to 15 residues. Germline CDR1 reads SEHNR; CDR2 reads FQNEAQ (reference sequence). Written as DNA, the CDR3 is TGTGCCAGCAGCCCCCATTGGACAGACCAAGAGACCCAGTACTTC. Translation: CASSPHWTDQETQYF.

This sequence joins TRBV11-2 and TRBJ2-7; a weak D match, TRBD2 (5 bases). Trimming shortened V by 3 bases and J by 2 bases, and 11 bases separated the two germline ends. Germline CDR1 reads SGHAT; CDR2 reads FQNNGV. This CDR3 has 14 amino acids. The CDR3 is CASSFYGGPYEQYF. DNA of the CDR3: TGTGCCAGCAGCTTTTACGGAGGCCCCTACGAGCAGTACTTC.